There are a few counts of the clone carrying this TCR beta chain. TCRdb recomputed calls from the RT-PCR reads with MiXCR, one row per CDR3 protein. The table lists 500,000 to 600,000 distinct CDR3 sequences, approximately 11% of them singletons. The data belong to a study of response to subunit inactivated influenza vaccine. CDR1 SGHDT and CDR2 YYEEEE come from the germline V gene. The CDR3 extends over 14 amino acids. Deletions cut 1 base from V and 2 bases from J, with 7 bases between. The sample was also reused in another study, on T cells expressing NK-cell markers. That report notes: What made the TCR beta cDNA was 5'RACE template switching with UMIs. Obtained from sorted CD3+CD56+NKG2C+, CD3+CD56+NKG2C- and CD3+CD56-NKG2C+ T cells were the TCR beta repertoires.

This clonotype was sampled from a man aged 50-60 years who received an inactivated influenza vaccine. V usage is TRBV5-6 and J usage is TRBJ1-3, with D hard to call. Sequences were derived from PBMCs from blood, sampled on the day of vaccination. CDR3 sequence: CASSLWWTGNTIYF. CDR3 nucleotide sequence: TGTGCCAGCAGCTTGTGGTGGACTGGAAACACCATATATTTT.